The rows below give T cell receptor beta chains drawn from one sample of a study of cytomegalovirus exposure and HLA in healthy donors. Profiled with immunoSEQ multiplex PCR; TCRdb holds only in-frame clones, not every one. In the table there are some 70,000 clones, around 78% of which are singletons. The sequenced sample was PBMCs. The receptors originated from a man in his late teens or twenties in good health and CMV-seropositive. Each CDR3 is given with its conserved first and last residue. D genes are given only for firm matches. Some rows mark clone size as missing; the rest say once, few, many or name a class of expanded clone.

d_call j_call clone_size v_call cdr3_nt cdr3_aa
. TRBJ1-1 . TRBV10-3 TGTGCCATCAGTGACAAAGGAGGCCCAAACACTGAAGCTTTCTTT CAISDKGGPNTEAFF
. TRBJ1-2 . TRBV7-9 TGTGCCAGCGGAACAGGTGGGGTCCCCGGCTACACCTTC CASGTGGVPGYTF
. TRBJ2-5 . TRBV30 TGTGCCTGGTCAGGGGAGACCCAGTACTTC CAWSGETQYF
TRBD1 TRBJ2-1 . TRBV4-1 TGCGCCAGCAGCCAAGCGGGACAGGGGGCGGTCAATGAGCAGTTCTTC CASSQAGQGAVNEQFF
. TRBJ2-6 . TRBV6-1 TGTGCCAACGATCAGGGTTCCGGGGCCAACGTCCTGACTTTC CANDQGSGANVLTF
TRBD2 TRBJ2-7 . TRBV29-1 TGCAGCGTGGCGACTAGCGGGGAGCTCTACGAGCAGTACTTC CSVATSGELYEQYF
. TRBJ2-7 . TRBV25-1 TGTGCCAGCAGTGATCCGAGAGGCTCCACGAGCGAGCAGTACTTC CASSDPRGSTSEQYF
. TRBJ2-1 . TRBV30 TGTGCCTGGGCCAAGCTTACTCTAACGCTGAACAATGAGCAGTTCTTC CAWAKLTLTLNNEQFF
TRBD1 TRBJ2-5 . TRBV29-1 TGCAGCGGCGGGGACAGGGGACGAGAGACCCAGTACTTC CSGGDRGRETQYF
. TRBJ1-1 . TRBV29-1 TGCAGCGCCGGACTGACGGCGAACACTGAAGCTTTCTTT CSAGLTANTEAFF
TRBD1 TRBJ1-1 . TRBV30 TGTGCCTGGTTTAGGGACAGTAGGACGGTGAGCTTT CAWFRDSRTVSF
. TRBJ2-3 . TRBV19 TGTGCCAGTACCTCGACTAGATCGGGCACAGATACGCAGTATTTT CASTSTRSGTDTQYF
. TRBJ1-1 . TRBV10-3 TGTGCCATCACCGAGGGAGGCAGGAACACTGAAGCTTTCTTT CAITEGGRNTEAFF
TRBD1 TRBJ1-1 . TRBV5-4 TGTGCCAGCAGCATGGGACAGCTCGCCACTGAAGCTTTCTTT CASSMGQLATEAFF
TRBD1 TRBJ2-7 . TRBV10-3 TGTGCCACCACAGGGACAGGGGAAGGCGAGCAGTACTTC CATTGTGEGEQYF
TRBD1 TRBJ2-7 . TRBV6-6 TGTGCCAGCAGTTATCGGGACAGGGAGCGCGACGAGCAGTACTTC CASSYRDRERDEQYF
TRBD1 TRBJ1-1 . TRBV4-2 TGTGCCAGCAGCCTCGACAGGGAGAACACTGAAGCTTTCTTT CASSLDRENTEAFF
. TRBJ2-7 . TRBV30 TGTGCCTGGAGTAAGGGGCAGTTCTACGAGCAGTACTTC CAWSKGQFYEQYF
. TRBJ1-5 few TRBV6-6 TGTGCCAGCAGCGGGGGTACTAGCAATCAGCCCCAGCATTTT CASSGGTSNQPQHF
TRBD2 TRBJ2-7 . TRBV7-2 TGTGCCAGCAGCACAAGCGGGGGGGCCTACGAGCAGTACTTC CASSTSGGAYEQYF
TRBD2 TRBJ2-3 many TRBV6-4 TGTGCCAGCAGTACTAGCGGGGGGGCCACAGATACGCAGTATTTT CASSTSGGATDTQYF
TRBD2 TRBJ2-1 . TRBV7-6 TGTGCCAGCAGCGCCGGGACTAGCGGAAATGAGCAGTTCTTC CASSAGTSGNEQFF
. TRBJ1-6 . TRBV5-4 TGTGCCAGCAGCTTTGGGCAGGGCTATAATTCACCCCTCCACTTT CASSFGQGYNSPLHF
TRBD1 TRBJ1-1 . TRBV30 TGTGCCTGGGGGACAGGGATAATGAACACTGAAGCTTTCTTT CAWGTGIMNTEAFF
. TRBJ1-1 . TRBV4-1 TGCGCCAGCAGCCAACGGGGGGGAGTCACTGAAGCTTTCTTT CASSQRGGVTEAFF
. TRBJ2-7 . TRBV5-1 TGCGCCAGCAGCTTGGCCGGGGAGATATACGAGCAGTACTTC CASSLAGEIYEQYF
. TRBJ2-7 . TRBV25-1 TGTGCCAGCAGTGAAAAGGTCGGGGGCTCCTACGAGCAGTACTTC CASSEKVGGSYEQYF
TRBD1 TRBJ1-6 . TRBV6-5 TGTGCCAGCAGCCCGGGACAGGGGACTTCACCCCTCCACTTT CASSPGQGTSPLHF
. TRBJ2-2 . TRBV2 TGTGCCAGCAGCCTCACCGGGGAGCTGTTTTTT CASSLTGELFF
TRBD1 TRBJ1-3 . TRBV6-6 TGTGCCAGCAGTGACACCGACAGGGGCCACACCATATATTTT CASSDTDRGHTIYF
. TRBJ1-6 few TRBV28 TGTGCCAGCAGTGTTGCGGTAAGGACGGGGAATTCACCCCTCCACTTT CASSVAVRTGNSPLHF
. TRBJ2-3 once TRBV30 TGTGCCTGGGCGGGGAGCACAGATACGCAGTATTTT CAWAGSTDTQYF